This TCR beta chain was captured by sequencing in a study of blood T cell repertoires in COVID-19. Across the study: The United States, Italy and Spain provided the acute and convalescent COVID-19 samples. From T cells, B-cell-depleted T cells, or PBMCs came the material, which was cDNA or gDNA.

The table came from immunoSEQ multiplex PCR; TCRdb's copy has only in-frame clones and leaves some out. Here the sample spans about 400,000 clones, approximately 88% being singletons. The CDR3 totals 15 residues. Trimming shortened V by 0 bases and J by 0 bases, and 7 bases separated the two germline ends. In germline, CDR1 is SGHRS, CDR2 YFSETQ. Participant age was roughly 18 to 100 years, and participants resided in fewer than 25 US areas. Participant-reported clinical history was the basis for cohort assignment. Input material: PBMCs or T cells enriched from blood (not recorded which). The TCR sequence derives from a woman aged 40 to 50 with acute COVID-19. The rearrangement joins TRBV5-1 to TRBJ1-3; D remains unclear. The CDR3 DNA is TGCGCCAGCAGCTTGGAGTCTAACTCTGGAAACACCATATATTTT. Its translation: CASSLESNSGNTIYF.